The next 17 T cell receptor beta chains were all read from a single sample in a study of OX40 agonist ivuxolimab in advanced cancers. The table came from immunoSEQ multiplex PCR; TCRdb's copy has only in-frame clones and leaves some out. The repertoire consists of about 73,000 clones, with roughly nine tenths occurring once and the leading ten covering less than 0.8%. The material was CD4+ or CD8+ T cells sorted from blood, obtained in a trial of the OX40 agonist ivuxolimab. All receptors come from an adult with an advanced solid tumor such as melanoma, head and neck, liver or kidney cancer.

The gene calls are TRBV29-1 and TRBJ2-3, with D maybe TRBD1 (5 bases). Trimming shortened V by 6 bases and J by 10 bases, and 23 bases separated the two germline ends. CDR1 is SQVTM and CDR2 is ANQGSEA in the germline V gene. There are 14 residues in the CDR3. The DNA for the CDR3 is TGCAGCGTCTACCCCTCAACAGCCCAAGGGGCGCAGTATTTT. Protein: CSVYPSTAQGAQYF.

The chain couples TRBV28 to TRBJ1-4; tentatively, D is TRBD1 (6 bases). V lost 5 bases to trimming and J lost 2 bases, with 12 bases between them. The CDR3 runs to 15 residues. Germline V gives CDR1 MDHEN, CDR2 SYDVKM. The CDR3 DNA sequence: TGTGCCAGCAGTGCGGGCAGGGGTACTAATGAAAAACTGTTTTTT. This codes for CASSAGRGTNEKLFF.

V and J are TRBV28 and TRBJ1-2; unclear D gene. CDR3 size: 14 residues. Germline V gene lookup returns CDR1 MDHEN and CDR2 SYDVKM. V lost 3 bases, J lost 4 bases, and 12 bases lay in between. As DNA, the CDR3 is TGTGCCAGCAGTTTTGGAACGGGCACCTATGGCTACACCTTC. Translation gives CASSFGTGTYGYTF.

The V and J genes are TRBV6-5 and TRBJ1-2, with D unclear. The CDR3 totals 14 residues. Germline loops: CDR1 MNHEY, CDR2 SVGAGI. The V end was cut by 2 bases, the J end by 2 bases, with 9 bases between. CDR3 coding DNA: TGTGCCAGCAGTTACCTAGGACGGAACTATGGCTACACCTTC. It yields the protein CASSYLGRNYGYTF.

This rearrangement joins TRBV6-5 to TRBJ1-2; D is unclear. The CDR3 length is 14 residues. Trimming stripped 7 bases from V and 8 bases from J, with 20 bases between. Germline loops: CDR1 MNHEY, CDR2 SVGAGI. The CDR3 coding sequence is TGTGCCAGCACCTCCGAAGGCTCGGCGAGGGGCTACACCTTC. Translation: CASTSEGSARGYTF.

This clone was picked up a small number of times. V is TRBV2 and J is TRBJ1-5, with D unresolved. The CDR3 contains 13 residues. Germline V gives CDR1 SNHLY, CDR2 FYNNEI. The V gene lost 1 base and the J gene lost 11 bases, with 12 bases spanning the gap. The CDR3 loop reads CASSEEVRGAQHF. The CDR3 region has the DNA TGTGCCAGCAGTGAAGAGGTCCGAGGAGCCCAGCATTTT. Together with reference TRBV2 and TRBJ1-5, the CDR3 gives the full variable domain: EPEVTQTPSHQVTQMGQEVILRCVPISNHLYFYWYRQILGQKVEFLVSFYNNEISEKSEIFDDQFSVERPDGSNFTLKIRSTKLEDSAMYFCASSEEVRGAQHFGDGTRLSIL.

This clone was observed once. The CDR3 protein is CASSPSPTPEGHGYTF. CDR3 nucleotide sequence: TGTGCCAGCTCACCAAGCCCGACCCCTGAAGGGCATGGCTACACCTTC. The rearrangement joins TRBV18 to TRBJ1-2, with no clear D. The CDR3 length is 16 residues. Trimming pared 2 bases from V and 6 bases from J, leaving 19 bases between. The germline gives CDR1 KGHSH, CDR2 LQKENI.

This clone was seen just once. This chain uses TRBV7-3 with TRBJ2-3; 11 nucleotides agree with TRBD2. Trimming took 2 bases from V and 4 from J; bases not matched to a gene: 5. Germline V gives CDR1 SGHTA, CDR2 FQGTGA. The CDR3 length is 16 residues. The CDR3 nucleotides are TGTGCCAGCAGCTTAGGGCTAGCGGGAGGAGCAGATACGCAGTATTTT. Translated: CASSLGLAGGADTQYF.

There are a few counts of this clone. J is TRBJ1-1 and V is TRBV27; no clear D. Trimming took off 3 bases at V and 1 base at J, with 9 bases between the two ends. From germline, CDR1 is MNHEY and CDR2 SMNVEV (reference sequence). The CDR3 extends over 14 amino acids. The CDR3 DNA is TGTGCCAGCAGTTTGAGAGGTGGGAACACTGAAGCTTTCTTT. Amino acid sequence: CASSLRGGNTEAFF.

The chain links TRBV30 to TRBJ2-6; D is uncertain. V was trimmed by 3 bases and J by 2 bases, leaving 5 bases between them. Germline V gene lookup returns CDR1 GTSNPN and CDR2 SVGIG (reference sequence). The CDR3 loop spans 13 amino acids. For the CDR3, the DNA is TGTGCCTGGAGATATCCTGGGGCCAACGTCCTGACTTTC. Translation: CAWRYPGANVLTF. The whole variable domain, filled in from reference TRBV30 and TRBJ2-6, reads SQTIHQWPATLVQPVGSPLSLECTVEGTSNPNLYWYRQAAGRGLQLLFYSVGIGQISSEVPQNLSASRPQDRQFILSSKKLLLSDSGFYLCAWRYPGANVLTFGAGSRLTVL.

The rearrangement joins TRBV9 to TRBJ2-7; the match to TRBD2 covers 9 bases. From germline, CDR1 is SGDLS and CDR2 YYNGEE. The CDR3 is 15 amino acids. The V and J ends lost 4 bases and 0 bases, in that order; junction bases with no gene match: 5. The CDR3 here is CASSTLAGDSYEQYF. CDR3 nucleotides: TGTGCCAGCAGCACGTTAGCGGGGGACTCCTACGAGCAGTACTTC.

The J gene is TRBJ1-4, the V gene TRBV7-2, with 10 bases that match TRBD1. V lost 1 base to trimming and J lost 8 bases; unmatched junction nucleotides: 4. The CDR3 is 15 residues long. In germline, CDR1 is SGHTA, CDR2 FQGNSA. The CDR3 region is CASSLGDRGSEKLFF. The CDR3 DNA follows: TGTGCCAGCAGCTTAGGGGACAGGGGTAGCGAAAAACTGTTTTTT.

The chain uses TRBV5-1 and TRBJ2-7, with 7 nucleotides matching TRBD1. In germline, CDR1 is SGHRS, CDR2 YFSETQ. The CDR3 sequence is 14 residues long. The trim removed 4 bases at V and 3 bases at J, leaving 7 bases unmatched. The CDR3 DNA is TGCGCCAGCAGCCGGACAGGCGATCTCTACGAGCAGTACTTC. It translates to CASSRTGDLYEQYF.

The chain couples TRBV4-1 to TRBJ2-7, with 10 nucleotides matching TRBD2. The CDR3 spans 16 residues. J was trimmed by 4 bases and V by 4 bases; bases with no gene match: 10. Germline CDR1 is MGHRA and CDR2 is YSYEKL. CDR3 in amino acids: CASSPIGTSVTYEQYF. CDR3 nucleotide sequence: TGCGCCAGCAGCCCAATCGGGACTAGCGTTACTTACGAGCAGTACTTC.

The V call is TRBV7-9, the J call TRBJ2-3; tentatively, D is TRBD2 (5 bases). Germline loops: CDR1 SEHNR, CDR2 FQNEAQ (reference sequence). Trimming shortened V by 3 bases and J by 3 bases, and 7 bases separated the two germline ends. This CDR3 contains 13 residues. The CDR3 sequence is CASSFGKTDTQYF. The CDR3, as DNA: TGTGCCAGCAGCTTCGGGAAGACAGATACGCAGTATTTT.

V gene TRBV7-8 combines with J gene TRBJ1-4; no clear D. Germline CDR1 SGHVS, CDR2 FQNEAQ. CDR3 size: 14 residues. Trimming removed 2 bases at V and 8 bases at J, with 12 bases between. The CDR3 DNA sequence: TGTGCCAGCAGCTTAACCGGGAAGAGGGAAAAACTGTTTTTT. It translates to CASSLTGKREKLFF.

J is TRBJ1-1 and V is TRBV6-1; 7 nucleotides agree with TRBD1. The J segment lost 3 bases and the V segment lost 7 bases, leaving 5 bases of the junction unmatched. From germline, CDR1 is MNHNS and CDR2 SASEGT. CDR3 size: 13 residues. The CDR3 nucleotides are TGTGCCAGCACTGGGACAGTGGACACTGAAGCTTTCTTT. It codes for CASTGTVDTEAFF.